A single sample is the source of the 14 T cell receptor beta chains below, sequenced in a study of CD8+ T cells in alopecia areata. After isolation, RNA underwent reverse transcription to generate cDNA as the sequencing template. The table came from immunoSEQ multiplex PCR; TCRdb's copy has only in-frame clones and leaves some out. In the table there are roughly 100,000 clones, around three fifths of which are singletons. The sequenced sample was CD4+ T cells sorted from blood. These receptor sequences come from a human donor in good health.

The chain recombines TRBV29-1 with TRBJ2-5; perhaps TRBD1 as D (5 bases). V was pared by 1 base and J by 5 bases, with 11 bases between. Germline loops: CDR1 SQVTM, CDR2 ANQGSEA. The CDR3 runs to 13 residues. CDR3 loop: CSVEVGLSETQYF. In DNA, the CDR3 is TGCAGCGTTGAAGTGGGGCTCAGTGAGACCCAGTACTTC. The full variable domain, in which reference TRBV29-1 and TRBJ2-5 provide the parts outside the CDR3, is SAVISQKPSRDICQRGTSLTIQCQVDSQVTMMFWYRQQPGQSLTLIATANQGSEATYESGFVIDKFPISRPNLTFSTLTVSNMSPEDSSIYLCSVEVGLSETQYFGPGTRLLVL.

V gene TRBV7-9 combines with J gene TRBJ2-4, with 11 bases matching TRBD1. The J segment lost 3 bases and the V segment lost 0 bases, leaving 7 bases of the junction unmatched. The germline gives CDR1 SEHNR, CDR2 FQNEAQ (reference sequence). CDR3 length: 18 residues. The DNA of the CDR3 is TGTGCCAGCAGCTTAGCCTGGACAGGGGGCGATGGCAAAAACATTCAGTACTTC. Its translation is CASSLAWTGGDGKNIQYF. Complete variable domain (other parts from reference TRBV7-9 and TRBJ2-4): DTGVSQNPRHKITKRGQNVTFRCDPISEHNRLYWYRQTLGQGPEFLTYFQNEAQLEKSRLLSDRFSAERPKGSFSTLEIQRTEQGDSAMYLCASSLAWTGGDGKNIQYFGAGTRLSVL.

This chain links TRBV11-2 with TRBJ2-7; 7 positions agree with TRBD1. V shed 0 bases, J shed 2 bases, and the junction held 10 bases outside the gene matches. The V gene's germline CDR1 is SGHAT and CDR2 FQNNGV. The CDR3 spans 17 residues. The DNA of the CDR3 is TGTGCCAGCAGCTTAGATACCGGGACAGACCTTACCTACGAGCAGTACTTC. Translated, it gives CASSLDTGTDLTYEQYF.

The chain joins TRBV27 to TRBJ2-1; 10 bases fit TRBD2. V dropped 6 bases and J dropped 7; count of bases not matched to a gene: 6. Germline V gives CDR1 MNHEY, CDR2 SMNVEV (reference sequence). This CDR3 region has 14 residues. In DNA form, the CDR3 reads TGTGCCAGCAGCCGTGGGACTAGCGTAAATGAGCAGTTCTTC. It is translated as CASSRGTSVNEQFF.

Regarding this clone: The junction differs from germline at one of its ends, possibly a read error. The chain recombines TRBV7-7 with TRBJ2-5; weak D call: TRBD2 (5 bases). This CDR3 comprises 11 residues. Germline values: CDR1 SSHAT, CDR2 FNYEAQ (reference sequence). CDR3 amino acids: CASSSGGTQYF. Here the CDR3 DNA reads TGTGCTAGCAGCTCCGGAGGTACCCAGTACTTC.

This clone turned up a few times. The chain joins TRBV7-2 to TRBJ2-7; tentatively, D is TRBD1 (6 bases). With 2 bases removed from V and 5 bases from J, the gap between germline ends came to 16 bases. Germline loops: CDR1 SGHTA, CDR2 FQGNSA. This CDR3 has 15 amino acids. CDR3 coding DNA: TGTGCCAGCAGCTTACAGGCAGGGGTTCGTCACGAGCAGTACTTC. The encoded protein is CASSLQAGVRHEQYF.

The J gene is TRBJ1-5, the V gene TRBV30, with a weak D call TRBD1 (6 bases). The CDR3 spans 13 residues. CDR1 is GTSNPN, CDR2 SVGIG, per germline (reference sequence). V lost 2 bases and J 4 bases, leaving 9 bases between the germline ends. The CDR3 sequence is CAWSHRANQPQHF. The DNA of the CDR3 is TGTGCCTGGAGTCACAGGGCGAATCAGCCCCAGCATTTT.

V is TRBV28 and J is TRBJ1-1; no clear D. The CDR3 sequence is 11 residues long. Germline CDR1 is MDHEN and CDR2 is SYDVKM. V was shortened by 8 bases and J by 8 bases, with 12 bases between the two germline ends. The chain's CDR3 is CASGSSGEAFF. For the CDR3, the DNA is TGTGCCAGCGGAAGCAGCGGCGAAGCTTTCTTT.

This clone has a single count. This rearrangement joins TRBV29-1 to TRBJ1-2; D remains unclear. V gave up 3 bases and J gave up 0 bases, with 5 bases separating them. The CDR3 length is 12 residues. The germline CDR1 and CDR2 sequences are SQVTM and ANQGSEA. CDR3 sequence: CSVDGPNYGYTF. In DNA form, the CDR3 reads TGCAGCGTTGATGGTCCTAACTATGGCTACACCTTC.

This clone has only one observation. This CDR3 reads CASSYQQERTEAFF. The DNA for the CDR3 is TGTGCCAGCAGTTACCAGCAGGAGAGGACTGAAGCTTTCTTT. V usage is TRBV6-5 and J usage is TRBJ1-1, with unresolved D. Trimming stripped 2 bases from V and 5 bases from J, with 12 bases between. Germline V gives CDR1 MNHEY, CDR2 SVGAGI. The CDR3 is 14 amino acids.

This chain uses TRBV30 with TRBJ1-6; the D is unclear. This CDR3 is 13 amino acids long. The V and J ends lost 3 bases and 3 bases respectively, with 6 bases between them. Germline lookup yields CDR1 GTSNPN and CDR2 SVGIG (reference sequence). CDR3 nucleotide sequence: TGTGCCTGGAGCCAGGACTATAATTCACCCCTCCACTTT. Its protein is CAWSQDYNSPLHF.

The rearrangement uses TRBV30 and TRBJ2-5; D perhaps matches TRBD2 (7 bases). The V end was cut by 0 bases, the J end by 5 bases, with 16 bases between. Per germline, CDR1 GTSNPN and CDR2 SVGIG (reference sequence). The CDR3 is 15 amino acids. CDR3 in DNA: TGTGCCTGGAGTGTATGGGCGGGGGCATTGGAGACCCAGTACTTC. Translation gives CAWSVWAGALETQYF.

There are a few counts of this clone. The chain is built from TRBV29-1 and TRBJ2-3, with D uncertain. The CDR3 is made up of 14 amino acids. The V gene lost 7 bases and the J gene lost 4 bases, with 18 bases spanning the gap. Germline V gives CDR1 SQVTM, CDR2 ANQGSEA. CDR3 sequence reads: CSAHLFAFADTQYF. DNA for the CDR3: TGCAGCGCCCACCTCTTTGCGTTTGCAGATACGCAGTATTTT.

The rearrangement links TRBV7-9 to TRBJ2-1; D is perhaps TRBD1 or TRBD2 (5 bases each). The V end lost 3 bases, the J end lost 0 bases, and 12 bases lay between the germline ends. This CDR3 spans 16 amino acids. The germline CDR1 and CDR2 sequences are SEHNR and FQNEAQ (reference sequence). CDR3 nucleotides: TGTGCCAGCAGCTTCCTAAAGGGGAGCTCCTACAATGAGCAGTTCTTC. This encodes CASSFLKGSSYNEQFF.